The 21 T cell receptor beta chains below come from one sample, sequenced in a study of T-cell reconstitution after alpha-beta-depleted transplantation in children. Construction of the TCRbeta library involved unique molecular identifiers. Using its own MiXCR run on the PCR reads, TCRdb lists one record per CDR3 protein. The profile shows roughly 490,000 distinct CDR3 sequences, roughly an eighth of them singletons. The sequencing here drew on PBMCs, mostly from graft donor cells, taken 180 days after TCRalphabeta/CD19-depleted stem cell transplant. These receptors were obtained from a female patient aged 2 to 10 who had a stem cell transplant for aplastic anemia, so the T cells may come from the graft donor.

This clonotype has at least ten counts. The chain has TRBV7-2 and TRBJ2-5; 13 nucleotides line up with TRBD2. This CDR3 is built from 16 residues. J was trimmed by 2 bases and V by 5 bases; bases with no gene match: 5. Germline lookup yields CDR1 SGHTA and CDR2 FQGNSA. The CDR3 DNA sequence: TGTGCCAGCAGCCAACCACTAGCGGGAGGGCAAGAGACCCAGTACTTC. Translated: CASSQPLAGGQETQYF.

CDR3 in DNA: TGTGCCATCAGGGACTACGGGGCCTACGAGCAGTACTTC. It encodes CAIRDYGAYEQYF. The V call is TRBV10-3, the J call TRBJ2-7, with a possible D match to TRBD2 (6 bases). Deletions cut 6 bases from V and 2 bases from J, with 11 bases between. CDR3 length: 13 amino acids. CDR1 is ENHRY, CDR2 SYGVKD, per germline.

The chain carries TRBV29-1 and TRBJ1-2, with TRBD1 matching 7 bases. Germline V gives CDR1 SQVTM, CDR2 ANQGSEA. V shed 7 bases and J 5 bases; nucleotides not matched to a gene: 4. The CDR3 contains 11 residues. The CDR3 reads CSGGTAYGYTF. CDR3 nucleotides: TGCAGCGGGGGGACAGCTTATGGCTACACCTTC.

DNA for the CDR3: TGTGCCAGCAGCTTACATCCGACAGCGAACACTGAAGCTTTCTTT. Amino acids: CASSLHPTANTEAFF. The rearrangement links TRBV7-3 to TRBJ1-1, with D perhaps matching TRBD1 (5 bases). V gave up 2 bases and J gave up 1 base, with 11 bases separating them. Germline values: CDR1 SGHTA, CDR2 FQGTGA. This CDR3 comprises 15 residues.

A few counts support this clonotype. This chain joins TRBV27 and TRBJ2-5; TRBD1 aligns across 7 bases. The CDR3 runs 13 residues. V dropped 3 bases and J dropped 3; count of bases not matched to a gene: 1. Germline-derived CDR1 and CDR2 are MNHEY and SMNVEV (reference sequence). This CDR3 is CASSFTGEETQYF. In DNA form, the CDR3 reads TGTGCCAGCAGTTTTACAGGGGAAGAGACCCAGTACTTC.

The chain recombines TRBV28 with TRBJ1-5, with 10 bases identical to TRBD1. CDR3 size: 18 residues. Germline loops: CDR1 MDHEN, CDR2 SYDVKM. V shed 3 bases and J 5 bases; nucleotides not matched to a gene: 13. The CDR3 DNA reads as TGTGCCAGCAGTTTGCTACTCTTCCAGGACAGGGGGGATCAGCCCCAGCATTTT. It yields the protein CASSLLLFQDRGDQPQHF. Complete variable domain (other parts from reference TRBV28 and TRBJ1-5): DVKVTQSSRYLVKRTGEKVFLECVQDMDHENMFWYRQDPGLGLRLIYFSYDVKMKEKGDIPEGYSVSREKKERFSLILESASTNQTSMYLCASSLLLFQDRGDQPQHFGDGTRLSIL.

CDR3 bases: TGTGCCAGCAGTTTAAAGGTAGCAGGAGGAACTGGGGGTAAAGACATTCAGTACTTC. It specifies CASSLKVAGGTGGKDIQYF. The chain combines TRBV28 with TRBJ2-4; D is perhaps TRBD1 or TRBD2 (5 bases each). V was cut by 2 bases and J by 8 bases, with 28 bases left in between. Germline assignment: CDR1 MDHEN and CDR2 SYDVKM. This CDR3 spans 19 amino acids.

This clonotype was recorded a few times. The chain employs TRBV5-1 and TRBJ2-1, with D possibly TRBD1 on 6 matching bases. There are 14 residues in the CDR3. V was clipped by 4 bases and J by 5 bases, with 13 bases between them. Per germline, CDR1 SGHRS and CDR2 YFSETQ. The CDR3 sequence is CASSPTGFNNEQFF. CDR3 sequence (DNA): TGCGCCAGCAGCCCAACAGGGTTTAACAATGAGCAGTTCTTC.

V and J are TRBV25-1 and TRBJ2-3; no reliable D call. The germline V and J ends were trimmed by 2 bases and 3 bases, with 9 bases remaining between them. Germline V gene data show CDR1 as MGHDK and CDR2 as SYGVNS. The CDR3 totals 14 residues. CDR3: CASSETEWTDTQYF. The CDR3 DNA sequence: TGTGCCAGCAGTGAAACTGAATGGACAGATACGCAGTATTTT.

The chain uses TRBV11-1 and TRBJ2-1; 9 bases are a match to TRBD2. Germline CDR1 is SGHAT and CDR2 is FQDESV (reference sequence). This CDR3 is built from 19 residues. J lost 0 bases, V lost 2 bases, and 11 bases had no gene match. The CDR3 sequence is CASSLTGTSLLSSYNEQFF. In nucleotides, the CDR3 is TGTGCCAGCAGCTTAACCGGGACTAGCTTGTTAAGCTCCTACAATGAGCAGTTCTTC.

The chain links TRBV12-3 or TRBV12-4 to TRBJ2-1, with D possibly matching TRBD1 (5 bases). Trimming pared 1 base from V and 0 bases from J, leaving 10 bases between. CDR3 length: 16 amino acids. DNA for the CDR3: TGTGCCAGCAGTTTAGTAGGGGTGGGCTCCTACAATGAGCAGTTCTTC. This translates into CASSLVGVGSYNEQFF.

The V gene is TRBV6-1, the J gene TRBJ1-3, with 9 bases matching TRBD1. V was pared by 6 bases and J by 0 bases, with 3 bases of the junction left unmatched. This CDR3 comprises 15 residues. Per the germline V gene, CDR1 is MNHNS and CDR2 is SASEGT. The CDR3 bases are TGTGCCAGCAGGGGACAGGGTCTCTCTGGAAACACCATATATTTT. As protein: CASRGQGLSGNTIYF.

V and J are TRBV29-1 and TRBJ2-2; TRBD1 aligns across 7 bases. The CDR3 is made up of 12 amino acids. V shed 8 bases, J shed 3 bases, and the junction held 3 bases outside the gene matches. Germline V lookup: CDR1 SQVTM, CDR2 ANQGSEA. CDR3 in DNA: TGCAGCTTAACAGGGGACACCGGGGAGCTGTTTTTT. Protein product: CSLTGDTGELFF.

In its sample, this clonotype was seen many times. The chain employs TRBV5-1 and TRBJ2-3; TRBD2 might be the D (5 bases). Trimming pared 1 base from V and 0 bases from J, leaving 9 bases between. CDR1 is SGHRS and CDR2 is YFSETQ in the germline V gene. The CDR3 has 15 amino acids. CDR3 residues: CASSLSRGSTDTQYF. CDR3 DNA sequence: TGCGCCAGCAGCTTGAGTCGGGGTAGCACAGATACGCAGTATTTT. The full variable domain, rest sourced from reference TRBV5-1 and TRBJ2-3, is KAGVTQTPRYLIKTRGQQVTLSCSPISGHRSVSWYQQTPGQGLQFLFEYFSETQRNKGNFPGRFSGRQFSNSRSEMNVSTLELGDSALYLCASSLSRGSTDTQYFGPGTRLTVL.

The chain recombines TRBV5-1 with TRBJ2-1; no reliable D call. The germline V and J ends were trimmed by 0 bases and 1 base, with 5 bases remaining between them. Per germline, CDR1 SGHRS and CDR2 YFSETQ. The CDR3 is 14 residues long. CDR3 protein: CASSLGESYNEQFF. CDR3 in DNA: TGCGCCAGCAGCTTGGGGGAATCCTACAATGAGCAGTTCTTC.

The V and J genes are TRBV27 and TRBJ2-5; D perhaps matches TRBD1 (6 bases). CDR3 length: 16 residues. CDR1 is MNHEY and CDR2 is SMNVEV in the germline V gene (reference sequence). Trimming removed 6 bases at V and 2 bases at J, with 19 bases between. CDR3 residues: CASSPSDSPKQETQYF. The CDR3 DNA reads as TGTGCCAGCAGCCCTTCGGACAGTCCCAAGCAAGAGACCCAGTACTTC.

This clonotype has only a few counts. The CDR3 DNA is TGTGCCAGCACCAGCCCCAGCGGGAGTTACACAGATACGCAGTATTTT. This codes for CASTSPSGSYTDTQYF. V gene TRBV28 combines with J gene TRBJ2-3; 8 bases align to TRBD2. The CDR3 has 16 residues. The V gene end was trimmed by 7 bases and the J gene end by 2 bases; junction bases not matched to a gene: 11. CDR1 MDHEN and CDR2 SYDVKM come from the germline V gene.

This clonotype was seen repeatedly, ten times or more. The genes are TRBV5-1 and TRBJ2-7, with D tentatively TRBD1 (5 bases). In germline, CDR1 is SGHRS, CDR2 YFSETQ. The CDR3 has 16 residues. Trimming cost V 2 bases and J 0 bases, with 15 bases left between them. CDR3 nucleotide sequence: TGCGCCAGCAGCTTATCTCCACAGGAGACCTCCTACGAGCAGTACTTC. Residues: CASSLSPQETSYEQYF.

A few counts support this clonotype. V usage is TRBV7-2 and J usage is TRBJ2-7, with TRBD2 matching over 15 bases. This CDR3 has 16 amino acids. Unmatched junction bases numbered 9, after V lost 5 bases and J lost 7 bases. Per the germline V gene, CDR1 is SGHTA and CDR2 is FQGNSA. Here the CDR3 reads CASSPPRTSGRGEQYV. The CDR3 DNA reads TGTGCCAGCAGCCCGCCTCGGACTAGCGGGAGGGGGGAGCAGTACGTC.

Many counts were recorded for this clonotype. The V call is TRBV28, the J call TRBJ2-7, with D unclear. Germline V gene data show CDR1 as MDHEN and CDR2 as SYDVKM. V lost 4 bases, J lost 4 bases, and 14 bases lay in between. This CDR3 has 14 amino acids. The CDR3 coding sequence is TGTGCCAGCAGTTGGGCGGACCCTCTTTACGAGCAGTACTTC. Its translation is CASSWADPLYEQYF. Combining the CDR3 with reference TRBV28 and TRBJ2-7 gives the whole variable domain DVKVTQSSRYLVKRTGEKVFLECVQDMDHENMFWYRQDPGLGLRLIYFSYDVKMKEKGDIPEGYSVSREKKERFSLILESASTNQTSMYLCASSWADPLYEQYFGPGTRLTVT.

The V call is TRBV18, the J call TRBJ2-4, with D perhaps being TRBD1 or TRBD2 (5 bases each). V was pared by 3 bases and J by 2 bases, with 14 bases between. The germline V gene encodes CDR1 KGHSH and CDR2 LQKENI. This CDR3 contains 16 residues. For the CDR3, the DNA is TGTGCCAGCTCACCGGGACGGACCAATACCAAAAACATTCAGTACTTC. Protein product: CASSPGRTNTKNIQYF.